This is a list of T cell receptor beta chains from one sample in a study of early T cells in non-severe SARS-CoV-2 infection. TCRdb re-derived calls from the 5' RACE reads in MiXCR, one entry per CDR3 protein. The sample contains tens of thousands of distinct CDR3 sequences, 10% to 15% of which appear only once. Material for sequencing was whole blood. These receptors all stem from an adult who was a healthcare worker with PCR-confirmed SARS-CoV-2 infection or an uninfected control (not recorded which). Both conserved end residues are part of each CDR3. Rows may omit the clone size; those that give it use once, few, many or a size class.

V gene: TRBV10-2; J gene: TRBJ2-6; clone size: many; CDR3 protein: CASSSGGFGANVLTF
V gene: TRBV20-1; J gene: TRBJ1-1; clone size: many; CDR3 protein: CSAPQLGGDRFGMNTEAFF
V gene: TRBV29-1; J gene: TRBJ2-2; clone size: .; CDR3 protein: CSVAPGNTGELFF
V gene: TRBV3-1; J gene: TRBJ2-5; clone size: few; CDR3 protein: CASSQGEEETQYF
V gene: TRBV7-9; J gene: TRBJ2-2; clone size: few; CDR3 protein: CASSPPARELFF
V gene: TRBV11-2; J gene: TRBJ1-5; clone size: many; CDR3 protein: CASSLARGQPQHF
V gene: TRBV5-5; J gene: TRBJ2-1; clone size: .; CDR3 protein: CAGSFQGTGSYNEQFF
V gene: TRBV12-3/TRBV12-4; J gene: TRBJ1-2; clone size: .; CDR3 protein: CASSLGETTGVYGYTF
V gene: TRBV2; J gene: TRBJ1-1; clone size: few; CDR3 protein: CASSERLHTEAFF
V gene: TRBV4-2; J gene: TRBJ2-7; clone size: .; CDR3 protein: CASSLGTSGAYEQYF
V gene: TRBV6-5; J gene: TRBJ1-2; clone size: many; CDR3 protein: CASSYELNYGYTF
V gene: TRBV14; J gene: TRBJ2-7; clone size: .; CDR3 protein: CASSQLGYPSSYEQYF
V gene: TRBV28; J gene: TRBJ2-2; clone size: .; CDR3 protein: CASGVAGELFF
V gene: TRBV6-5; J gene: TRBJ1-1; clone size: many; CDR3 protein: CASSSPGGRGVTEAFF
V gene: TRBV9; J gene: TRBJ1-1; clone size: .; CDR3 protein: CASSLGADRWDTEAFF
V gene: TRBV20-1; J gene: TRBJ1-2; clone size: few; CDR3 protein: CSASTDRGGGYTF
V gene: TRBV29-1; J gene: TRBJ2-5; clone size: many; CDR3 protein: CSSRTGQETQYF
V gene: TRBV29-1; J gene: TRBJ2-7; clone size: many; CDR3 protein: CSVLGQTYEQYF
V gene: TRBV5-6; J gene: TRBJ2-1; clone size: .; CDR3 protein: CASSLSWGAAYNEQFF
V gene: TRBV15; J gene: TRBJ1-2; clone size: many; CDR3 protein: CATSSARTGGYGYTF
V gene: TRBV2; J gene: TRBJ2-1; clone size: few; CDR3 protein: CASNPWLAPVSYNEQFF
V gene: TRBV6-1; J gene: TRBJ1-5; clone size: .; CDR3 protein: CASRASRVLHQPQHF
V gene: TRBV7-9; J gene: TRBJ1-4; clone size: .; CDR3 protein: CASSLGQGAREKLFF
V gene: TRBV6-2/TRBV6-3; J gene: TRBJ2-1; clone size: .; CDR3 protein: CASTLGQGAQSLVNEQFF
V gene: TRBV10-3; J gene: TRBJ1-5; clone size: .; CDR3 protein: CAISESGTGGQPQHF
V gene: TRBV18; J gene: TRBJ1-1; clone size: many; CDR3 protein: CASSPPESLAFF